This record covers a single T cell receptor beta chain. Its antigen remains unidentified. This sample stems from a study of cytomegalovirus exposure and HLA in healthy donors. Germline assignment: CDR1 SGHRS and CDR2 YFSETQ. The length of the CDR3 is 15 residues. Trimming left V 6 bases short and J 4 bases short, with 19 bases between. PCR was performed using 60 Vbeta and 13 Jbeta primers. Profiling relied on immunoSEQ multiplex PCR, and the TCRdb table lists in-frame clones only, not all of them. The repertoire holds about 140,000 clones, with about 10% as singletons. Study-wide results and caveats: A later analysis found TCR association rates differed by HLA locus, highest for DRB1 and lowest for HLA-C. Three CMV-associated chains were confirmed in vitro to be specific for CMV antigens.

V is TRBV5-1 and J is TRBJ2-5; TRBD1 is a possible D gene (6 bases). This TCR came from a woman aged 40-49 years in good health and CMV-seropositive. Material: PBMCs. The CDR3 loop is CASTAPIQGGETQYF. The CDR3 DNA sequence: TGCGCCAGCACGGCCCCGATACAGGGTGGAGAGACCCAGTACTTC.